The rows below give T cell receptor beta chains drawn from one sample of a study of molecular identifiers for immune sequencing clone quantification. In TCRdb, the PCR reads were re-called with MiXCR into one record per CDR3 protein. The sample includes under 650,000 distinct CDR3 sequences, around 20% of them seen just once. The specimen sequenced was naive CD8+ T cells from blood, with Jurkat cell RNA spiked in. Receptors were obtained from a human donor in good health. Some libraries in this study had Jurkat cell RNA spiked in. Both conserved end residues are part of each CDR3. D genes are given only for firm matches. Where a row states a size, it is once, few, many or the class of an expanded clone; other rows omit it.

TRBV20-1,TRBJ1-4,TRBD1,many,TGCAGTGCTAGAGAGTTGGAACAGGGGATATATGGGGAAAAACTGTTTTTT,CSARELEQGIYGEKLFF
TRBV7-2,TRBJ2-3,TRBD2,many,TGTGCCAGCAGCTTCGTTGTTCTAGCGGGAGGGCCGAGGGGAAATACGCAGTATTTT,CASSFVVLAGGPRGNTQYF
TRBV27,TRBJ1-1,NA,NA,TGTGCCAGCAGTTTACTAAGGAACACTGAAGCTTTCTTT,CASSLLRNTEAFF
TRBV4-3,TRBJ2-7,NA,few,TGCGCCAGCAGCCAAGATGGGGGAGCCGTTTACGAGCAGTACTTC,CASSQDGGAVYEQYF
TRBV4-3,TRBJ1-3,TRBD1,many,TGCGCCAGCAGCCAGGGGAGGGGGCAGGGTGGAAACACCATATATTTT,CASSQGRGQGGNTIYF
TRBV20-1,TRBJ2-1,NA,many,TGCAGTGCCAAGAAGCCCGTGACAAGCTACAATGAGCAGTTCTTC,CSAKKPVTSYNEQFF
TRBV27,TRBJ1-6,NA,many,TGTGCCAGCAGCTTCGACAGTAATTCACCCCTCCACTTT,CASSFDSNSPLHF
TRBV25-1,TRBJ1-3,NA,many,TGTGCCAGCAGTGAGAAAGTACCCGGAAACACCATATATTTT,CASSEKVPGNTIYF
TRBV3-1,TRBJ2-2,TRBD1,many,TGTGCCAGCAGCCAAGGAACAGGGGGCTGGACCGGGGAGCTGTTTTTT,CASSQGTGGWTGELFF
TRBV7-9,TRBJ2-7,NA,few,TGTGCCAGCAGCATGGACAGTGAGTCCTACGAGCAGTACTTC,CASSMDSESYEQYF
TRBV10-3,TRBJ1-1,NA,few,TGTGCCATCAGTGAGCGTAGAGGGTTGAACACTGAAGCTTTCTTT,CAISERRGLNTEAFF
TRBV7-2,TRBJ1-5,NA,many,TGTGCCAGCAGCTTAGGGATAGCGGGGTCCAATCAGCCCCAGCATTTT,CASSLGIAGSNQPQHF
TRBV27,TRBJ2-3,NA,NA,TGTGCCAGCAGTTTCGCGCCCACCTCAAGTACGCAGTATTTT,CASSFAPTSSTQYF